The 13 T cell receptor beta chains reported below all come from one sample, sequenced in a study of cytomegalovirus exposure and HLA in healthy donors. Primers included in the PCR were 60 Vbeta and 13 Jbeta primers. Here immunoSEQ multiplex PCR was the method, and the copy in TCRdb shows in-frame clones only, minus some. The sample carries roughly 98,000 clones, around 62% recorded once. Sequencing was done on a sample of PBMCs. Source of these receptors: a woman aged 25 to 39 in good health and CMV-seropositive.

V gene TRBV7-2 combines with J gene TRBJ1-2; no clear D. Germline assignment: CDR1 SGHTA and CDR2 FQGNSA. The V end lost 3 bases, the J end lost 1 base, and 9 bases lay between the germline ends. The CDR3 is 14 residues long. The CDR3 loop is CASSFLRDNYGYTF. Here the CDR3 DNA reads TGTGCCAGCAGCTTTCTCCGAGATAACTATGGCTACACCTTC.

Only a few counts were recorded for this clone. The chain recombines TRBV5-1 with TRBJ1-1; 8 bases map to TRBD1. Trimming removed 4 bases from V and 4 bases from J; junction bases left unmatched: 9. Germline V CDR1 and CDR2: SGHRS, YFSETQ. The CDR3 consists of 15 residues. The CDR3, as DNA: TGCGCCAGCAGCGCGGTTACAGGGGGACGCACTGAAGCTTTCTTT. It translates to CASSAVTGGRTEAFF.

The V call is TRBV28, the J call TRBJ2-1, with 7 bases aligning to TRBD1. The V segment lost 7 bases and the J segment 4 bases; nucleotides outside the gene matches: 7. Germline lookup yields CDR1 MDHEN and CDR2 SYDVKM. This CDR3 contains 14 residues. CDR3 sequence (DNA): TGTGCCAGCACCTATCCGGGACAGTACAATGAGCAGTTCTTC. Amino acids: CASTYPGQYNEQFF. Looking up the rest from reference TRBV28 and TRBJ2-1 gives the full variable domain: DVKVTQSSRYLVKRTGEKVFLECVQDMDHENMFWYRQDPGLGLRLIYFSYDVKMKEKGDIPEGYSVSREKKERFSLILESASTNQTSMYLCASTYPGQYNEQFFGPGTRLTVL.

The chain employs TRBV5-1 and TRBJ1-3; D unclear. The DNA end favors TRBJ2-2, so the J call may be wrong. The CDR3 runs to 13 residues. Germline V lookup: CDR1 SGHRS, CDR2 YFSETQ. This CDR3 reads CASSLAVTGELFF. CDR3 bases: TGCGCCAGCAGCTTGGCGGTCACCGGGGAGCTGTTTTTT.

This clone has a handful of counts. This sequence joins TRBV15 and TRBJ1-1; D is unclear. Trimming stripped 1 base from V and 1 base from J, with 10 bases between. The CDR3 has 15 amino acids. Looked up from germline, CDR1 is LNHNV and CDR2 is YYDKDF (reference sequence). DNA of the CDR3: TGTGCCACCAGCAGAGTCGGGGTTCCGAACACTGAAGCTTTCTTT. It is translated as CATSRVGVPNTEAFF.

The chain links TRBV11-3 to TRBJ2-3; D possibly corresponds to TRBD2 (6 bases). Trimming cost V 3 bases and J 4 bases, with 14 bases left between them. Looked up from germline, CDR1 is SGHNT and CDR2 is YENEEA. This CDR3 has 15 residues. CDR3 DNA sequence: TGTGCCAGCAGCTTTGGCGCAGCGGGCCCAGATACGCAGTATTTT. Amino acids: CASSFGAAGPDTQYF.

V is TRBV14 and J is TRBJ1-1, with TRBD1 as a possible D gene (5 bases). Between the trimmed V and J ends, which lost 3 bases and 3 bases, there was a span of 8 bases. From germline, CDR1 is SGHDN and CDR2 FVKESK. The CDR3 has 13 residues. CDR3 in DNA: TGTGCCAGCAGCCAGACAGTTGACACTGAAGCTTTCTTT. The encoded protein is CASSQTVDTEAFF.

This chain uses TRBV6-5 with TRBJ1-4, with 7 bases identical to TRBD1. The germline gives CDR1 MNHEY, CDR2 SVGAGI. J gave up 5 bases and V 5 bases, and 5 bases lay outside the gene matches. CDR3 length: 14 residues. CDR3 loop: CASSRTGPNEKLFF. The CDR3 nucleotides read TGTGCCAGCAGTCGGACAGGCCCAAATGAAAAACTGTTTTTT.

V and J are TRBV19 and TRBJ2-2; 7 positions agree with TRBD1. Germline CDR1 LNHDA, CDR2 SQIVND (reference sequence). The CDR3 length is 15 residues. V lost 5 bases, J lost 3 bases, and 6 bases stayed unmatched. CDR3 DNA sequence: TGTGCCAGTAGTCCCCGACAGGGATACACCGGGGAGCTGTTTTTT. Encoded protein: CASSPRQGYTGELFF.

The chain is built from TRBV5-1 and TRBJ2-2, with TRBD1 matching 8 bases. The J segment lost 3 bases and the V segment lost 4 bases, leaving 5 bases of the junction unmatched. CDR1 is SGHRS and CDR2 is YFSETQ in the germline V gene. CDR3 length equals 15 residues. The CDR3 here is CASSGDRGDTGELFF. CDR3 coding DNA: TGCGCCAGCAGCGGCGACAGGGGAGACACCGGGGAGCTGTTTTTT.

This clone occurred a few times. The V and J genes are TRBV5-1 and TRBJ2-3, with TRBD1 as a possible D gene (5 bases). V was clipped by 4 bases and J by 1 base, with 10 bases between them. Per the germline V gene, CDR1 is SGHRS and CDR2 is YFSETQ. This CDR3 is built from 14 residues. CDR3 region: CASSLSRGTDTQYF. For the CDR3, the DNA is TGCGCCAGCAGCCTTAGCAGGGGCACAGATACGCAGTATTTT.

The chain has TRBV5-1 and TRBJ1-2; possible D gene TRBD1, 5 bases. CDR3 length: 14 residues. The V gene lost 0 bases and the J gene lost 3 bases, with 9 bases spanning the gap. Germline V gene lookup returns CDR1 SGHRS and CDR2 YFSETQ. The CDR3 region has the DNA TGCGCCAGCAGCTTGGGCAGGGTGGACTATGGCTACACCTTC. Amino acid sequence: CASSLGRVDYGYTF.

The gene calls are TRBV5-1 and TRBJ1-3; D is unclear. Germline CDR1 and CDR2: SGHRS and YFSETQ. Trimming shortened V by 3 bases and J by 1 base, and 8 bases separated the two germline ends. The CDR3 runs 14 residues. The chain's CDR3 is CASSSGGSGNTIYF. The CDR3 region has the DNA TGCGCCAGCAGCTCGGGTGGGTCTGGAAACACCATATATTTT.